What follows are 18 T cell receptor beta chains derived from one specimen sequenced in a study of OX40 agonist ivuxolimab in advanced cancers. Only in-frame clones appear in the TCRdb table, and some are missing; sequencing was by immunoSEQ multiplex PCR. This table has about 61,000 clones, about 85% appearing once. Source: CD4+ or CD8+ T cells sorted from blood, taken in a trial of the OX40 agonist ivuxolimab. The receptors were sampled from an adult with an advanced solid tumor such as melanoma, head and neck, liver or kidney cancer.

The chain couples TRBV5-8 to TRBJ1-2; unclear D gene. The CDR3 consists of 13 residues. V was trimmed by 1 base and J by 7 bases, leaving 11 bases between them. CDR1 and CDR2 from the germline V gene are SGHTS and YDEGEE. The DNA for the CDR3 is TGTGCCAGCAGCTTGTATCGTAGTGGTGGCTACACCTTC. Translated, it gives CASSLYRSGGYTF.

This clone was recorded only once. The rearrangement links TRBV7-2 to TRBJ2-7, with a tentative D call TRBD2 (5 bases). V was shortened by 4 bases and J by 4 bases, with 8 bases between the two germline ends. The CDR3 consists of 12 residues. Germline assignment: CDR1 SGHTA and CDR2 FQGNSA. The chain's CDR3 is CASSYSEYEQYF. In DNA, the CDR3 is TGTGCCAGCAGCTATAGCGAGTACGAGCAGTACTTC.

The count of this clone is one. V is TRBV2 and J is TRBJ1-6; D might be TRBD1 (5 bases). Between the trimmed V and J ends, which lost 6 bases and 5 bases, there was a span of 14 bases. The CDR3 totals 15 residues. Germline V gene sequence: CDR1 SNHLY, CDR2 FYNNEI. In DNA, the CDR3 is TGTGCCAGCAGGACCCGTGGGACTGATAATTCACCCCTCCACTTT. Amino acid sequence: CASRTRGTDNSPLHF. Complete variable domain (other parts from reference TRBV2 and TRBJ1-6): EPEVTQTPSHQVTQMGQEVILRCVPISNHLYFYWYRQILGQKVEFLVSFYNNEISEKSEIFDDQFSVERPDGSNFTLKIRSTKLEDSAMYFCASRTRGTDNSPLHFGNGTRLTVT.

The genes are TRBV30 and TRBJ2-5; D remains unclear. V was cut by 3 bases and J by 5 bases, with 7 bases left in between. Germline CDR1 GTSNPN, CDR2 SVGIG (reference sequence). This CDR3 contains 11 residues. CDR3: CAWSDMETQYF. The DNA of the CDR3 is TGTGCCTGGAGCGACATGGAGACCCAGTACTTC.

The chain carries TRBV11-2 and TRBJ1-4; 7 positions agree with TRBD1. With 6 bases clipped from V and 0 bases from J, the junction kept 13 bases outside the gene matches. This CDR3 has 18 residues. CDR1 and CDR2 (germline): SGHAT, FQNNGV. The CDR3 nucleotides read TGTGCCAGCAGGTCGTCCCCGACAGGGACCGCAACTAATGAAAAACTGTTTTTT. Translating gives CASRSSPTGTATNEKLFF.

The CDR3 loop reads CASALGYGYTF. CDR3 DNA sequence: TGTGCTAGTGCCCTGGGCTATGGCTACACCTTC. The chain combines TRBV12-5 with TRBJ1-2, with D uncertain. Per the germline V gene, CDR1 is LGHNT and CDR2 is FRNRAP. The CDR3 has 11 residues. V was shortened by 7 bases and J by 4 bases, with 7 bases between the two germline ends. Using reference TRBV12-5 and TRBJ1-2 for the parts outside the CDR3, the full variable domain is DARVTQTPRHKVTEMGQEVTMRCQPILGHNTVFWYRQTMMQGLELLAYFRNRAPLDDSGMPKDRFSAEMPDATLATLKIQPSEPRDSAVYFCASALGYGYTFGSGTRLTVV.

In this sample, this clone turned up once. This chain links TRBV4-2 with TRBJ2-2, with 11 positions matching TRBD2. The CDR3 sequence is 16 residues long. Germline loops: CDR1 LGHNA, CDR2 YNFKEQ. J gave up 4 bases and V 4 bases, and 5 bases lay outside the gene matches. The CDR3 region has the DNA TGTGCCAGCAGCCGAACTAGCGGGGGAACCACCGGGGAGCTGTTTTTT. This codes for CASSRTSGGTTGELFF.

The J gene is TRBJ2-1, the V gene TRBV11-2, with D tentatively TRBD2 (6 bases). From germline, CDR1 is SGHAT and CDR2 FQNNGV. This CDR3 has 12 residues. Trimming took 5 bases from V and 9 from J, leaving 11 bases between them. CDR3 DNA sequence: TGTGCCAGCAGCCTCACTAGCTTTGAGCAGTTCTTC. Translated, it gives CASSLTSFEQFF.

The CDR3 sequence is CASRPGTTDQPQHF. The DNA for the CDR3 is TGCGCCAGCAGACCCGGGACAACTGATCAGCCCCAGCATTTT. V is TRBV5-1 and J is TRBJ1-5; weak D call: TRBD1 (6 bases). V was cut by 5 bases and J by 5 bases, with 14 bases left in between. The CDR3 extends over 14 amino acids. Germline loops: CDR1 SGHRS, CDR2 YFSETQ.

The chain couples TRBV19 to TRBJ2-5; 8 bases fit TRBD2. This CDR3 is 16 amino acids long. After removal of 3 bases from V and 6 bases from J, the junction contained 12 bases not matched to a gene. The germline CDR1 and CDR2 sequences are LNHDA and SQIVND (reference sequence). The CDR3 sequence: CASSIEGRGAWKTQYF. The CDR3 region has the DNA TGTGCCAGTAGTATCGAGGGGCGGGGGGCGTGGAAGACCCAGTACTTC. Full variable domain (remainder filled in from reference TRBV19 and TRBJ2-5): DGGITQSPKYLFRKEGQNVTLSCEQNLNHDAMYWYRQDPGQGLRLIYYSQIVNDFQKGDIAEGYSVSREKKESFPLTVTSAQKNPTAFYLCASSIEGRGAWKTQYFGPGTRLLVL.

The chain joins TRBV30 to TRBJ1-4; no firm D call. The CDR3 is 14 residues long. V gave up 7 bases and J gave up 4 bases, with 16 bases separating them. From germline, CDR1 is GTSNPN and CDR2 SVGIG (reference sequence). The CDR3 loop is CASPIGRDNEKLFF. The CDR3 region has the DNA TGTGCCTCACCCATCGGACGGGATAATGAAAAACTGTTTTTT. The variable domain in full, with the rest retrieved from reference TRBV30 and TRBJ1-4, is SQTIHQWPATLVQPVGSPLSLECTVEGTSNPNLYWYRQAAGRGLQLLFYSVGIGQISSEVPQNLSASRPQDRQFILSSKKLLLSDSGFYLCASPIGRDNEKLFFGSGTQLSVL.

This chain connects TRBV18 to TRBJ2-1, with TRBD2 as a possible D gene (7 bases). The CDR3 totals 17 residues. Germline V gene lookup returns CDR1 KGHSH and CDR2 LQKENI. Trimming shortened V by 1 base and J by 5 bases, and 18 bases separated the two germline ends. Written as DNA, the CDR3 is TGTGCCAGCTCACCACTCCCTGGGGGGGGCCGGGACAATGAGCAGTTCTTC. Amino acid sequence: CASSPLPGGGRDNEQFF.

The V gene is TRBV18, the J gene TRBJ2-2; D may be TRBD2 (5 bases). Deletions cut 3 bases from V and 2 bases from J, with 10 bases between. CDR3 length: 15 residues. CDR1 is KGHSH and CDR2 is LQKENI in the germline V gene. CDR3 bases: TGTGCCAGCTCACCGCCCGGGGTAAACACCGGGGAGCTGTTTTTT. Translated, it gives CASSPPGVNTGELFF. Full variable domain (missing parts from reference TRBV18 and TRBJ2-2): NAGVMQNPRHLVRRRGQEARLRCSPMKGHSHVYWYRQLPEEGLKFMVYLQKENIIDESGMPKERFSAEFPKEGPSILRIQQVVRGDSAAYFCASSPPGVNTGELFFGEGSRLTVL.

V and J are TRBV7-8 and TRBJ1-1; TRBD1 matches 7 bases. The V gene end was trimmed by 5 bases and the J gene end by 1 base; junction bases not matched to a gene: 1. The CDR3 totals 13 residues. Germline lookup yields CDR1 SGHVS and CDR2 FQNEAQ. The CDR3 bases are TGTGCCAGCAGCCAGGGGGGGAACACTGAAGCTTTCTTT. This translates into CASSQGGNTEAFF.

J is TRBJ1-2 and V is TRBV7-9, with D possibly TRBD1 on 6 matching bases. The CDR3 consists of 15 residues. Per the germline V gene, CDR1 is SEHNR and CDR2 is FQNEAQ (reference sequence). The V end was cut by 5 bases, the J end by 4 bases, with 17 bases between. Written as DNA, the CDR3 is TGTGCCAGCAGCCCATCCCCCAGGGGAAGCTATGGCTACACCTTC. Its protein product is CASSPSPRGSYGYTF.

The chain carries TRBV12-5 and TRBJ2-3, with 7 bases fitting TRBD2. V shed 2 bases, J shed 6 bases, and the junction held 5 bases outside the gene matches. Germline V gene sequence: CDR1 LGHNT, CDR2 FRNRAP. CDR3 length: 14 amino acids. The CDR3 sequence is CASGLQRGDDTQYF. The CDR3 DNA sequence: TGTGCTAGTGGTTTGCAGCGGGGTGACGATACGCAGTATTTT. Variable domain in full (rest from reference TRBV12-5 and TRBJ2-3): DARVTQTPRHKVTEMGQEVTMRCQPILGHNTVFWYRQTMMQGLELLAYFRNRAPLDDSGMPKDRFSAEMPDATLATLKIQPSEPRDSAVYFCASGLQRGDDTQYFGPGTRLTVL.

This sequence joins TRBV5-1 and TRBJ2-1, with 14 positions matching TRBD2. The length of the CDR3 is 16 residues. Germline values: CDR1 SGHRS, CDR2 YFSETQ. Trimming at V came to 5 bases and at J to 2 bases, leaving 3 bases not matched to a gene. The CDR3, as DNA: TGCGCCAGCAGTTCGGGACTAGCGGGGGCCTACAATGAGCAGTTCTTC. Amino acids: CASSSGLAGAYNEQFF. Full variable domain (outside the CDR3, taken from reference TRBV5-1 and TRBJ2-1): KAGVTQTPRYLIKTRGQQVTLSCSPISGHRSVSWYQQTPGQGLQFLFEYFSETQRNKGNFPGRFSGRQFSNSRSEMNVSTLELGDSALYLCASSSGLAGAYNEQFFGPGTRLTVL.

The rearrangement uses TRBV29-1 and TRBJ2-7; no clear D gene. CDR3 length equals 13 residues. CDR1 and CDR2 from the germline V gene are SQVTM and ANQGSEA. V was shortened by 2 bases and J by 1 base, with 9 bases between the two germline ends. This chain's CDR3 is CSVEMPFSYEQYF. The DNA for the CDR3 is TGCAGCGTTGAAATGCCCTTTTCCTACGAGCAGTACTTC.